Below, one T cell receptor beta chain is given with its context. Its target is not known. From blood CD8+ and CD4+ T cells, the TCR beta chain was sequenced. In contrast to the negatively isolated CD8+ and CD4+ T cells, TEMRA cells were FACS-enriched. The sample is drawn from a study of CD8 T cells in Susac syndrome. With random hexamers, 0.5 to 1 ug RNA was reverse transcribed. TCRdb ran MiXCR on the immunoSEQ multiplex PCR reads and lists one entry per CDR3 protein. The sample holds around 200,000 distinct CDR3 sequences; roughly 95% are singletons and the top ten take 0.093%. Trimming cost V 6 bases and J 2 bases, with 18 bases left between them. From germline, CDR1 is SQVTM and CDR2 ANQGSEA. CDR3 length: 15 amino acids. Findings of the study overall: It was acknowledged by the study that relatively few individuals were included in its TCR sequencing and HLA analysis.

This receptor was identified in a human donor with multiple sclerosis. The rearrangement joins TRBV29-1 to TRBJ2-3, with a tentative D call TRBD2 (5 bases). The sample comprised CD4+ T cells from PBMCs. Written as DNA, the CDR3 is TGCAGCGTGGAACTAGTTATTCCTTCCACAGATACGCAGTATTTT. Its translation: CSVELVIPSTDTQYF.